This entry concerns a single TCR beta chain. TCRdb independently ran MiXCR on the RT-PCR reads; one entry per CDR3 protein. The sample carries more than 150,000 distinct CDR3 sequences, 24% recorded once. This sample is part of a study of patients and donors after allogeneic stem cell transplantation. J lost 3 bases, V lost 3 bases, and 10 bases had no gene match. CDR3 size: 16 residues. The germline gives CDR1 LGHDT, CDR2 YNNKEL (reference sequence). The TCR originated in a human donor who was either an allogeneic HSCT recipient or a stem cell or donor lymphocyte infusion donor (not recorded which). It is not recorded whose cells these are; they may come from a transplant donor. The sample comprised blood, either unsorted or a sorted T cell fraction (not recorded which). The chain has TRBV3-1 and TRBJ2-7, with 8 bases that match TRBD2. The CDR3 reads CASSHHPLAGGYEQYF. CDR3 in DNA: TGTGCCAGCAGCCACCACCCGTTGGCGGGAGGCTACGAGCAGTACTTC.